This TCR beta chain was identified in a study of OX40 agonist ivuxolimab in advanced cancers. Study-wide context: One hepatocellular carcinoma and a couple of cutaneous melanoma patients partially responded.

Sequenced by immunoSEQ multiplex PCR; TCRdb stores in-frame clones only, minus some. The sample lists fewer than 75,000 clones, roughly 87% occurring once. CDR1 and CDR2 (germline): KGHSH, LQKENI. The CDR3 contains 16 residues. V lost 6 bases and J 3 bases, leaving 17 bases between the germline ends. As concerns this clone: Its antigen is as yet unknown.

Study conclusions and caveats: It was also the case that some nonresponders had low normalized T-cell clonal expansion.

Here the sequenced sample was CD4+ or CD8+ T cells sorted from blood, taken in a trial of the OX40 agonist ivuxolimab. This clonotype was sampled from an adult with an advanced solid tumor such as melanoma, head and neck, liver or kidney cancer. The chain employs TRBV18 and TRBJ1-4; maybe TRBD1 (5 bases). CDR3 bases: TGTGCCAGCTCCCGACCGGGGGTCCGTGCTAATGAAAAACTGTTTTTT. Protein product: CASSRPGVRANEKLFF. The whole variable domain, remainder taken from reference TRBV18 and TRBJ1-4, is NAGVMQNPRHLVRRRGQEARLRCSPMKGHSHVYWYRQLPEEGLKFMVYLQKENIIDESGMPKERFSAEFPKEGPSILRIQQVVRGDSAAYFCASSRPGVRANEKLFFGSGTQLSVL.